The 30 T cell receptor delta chains reported below all come from one sample, sequenced in a study of γδ T cells in repeated Plasmodium falciparum infection. TCRdb reapplied CATT to the multiplex PCR reads. This sample carries approximately 93,000 delta-chain clones, 0.9% to 1% of them seen once, and the ten largest clones take 9.6%. Bulk repertoires came from Vgamma9/Vdelta2+ or Vdelta2-negative gammadelta T cells flow-sorted from PBMC. The sequenced sample consisted of gamma-delta T cells from blood. All receptors derive from a pool of human donors (malaria-infected and uninfected, not separated).

As concerns this clone: TCRdb pairs this DNA with a much larger clone's protein that differs at residue 16, likely a read error; the protein shown was translated from the DNA. The J gene was not called, though the V gene is TRDV2; TRDD3, the table's D call, was not compared with the DNA. The CDR3 extends over 18 amino acids. CDR1 and CDR2 (germline): GEAIGNYY, EKD. This chain's CDR3 is CACDTVAGIRPRADKPIF. The CDR3 bases are TGTGCCTGTGACACCGTTGCTGGGATACGCCCCCGAGCCGATAAACCCATCTTT.

This clone showed up just a few times. A read error is the likely source, as a far larger clone sits one nucleotide away. Other DNA sequences within the sample encode an identical CDR3. The rearrangement links TRDV2 to TRDJ2; D possibly corresponds to TRDD3 (6 bases). TCRdb gives no J gene; it was assigned here by matching the DNA to germline. This CDR3 has 18 amino acids. Germline V CDR1 and CDR2: GEAIGNYY, EKD. CDR3 nucleotide sequence: TGCGCCTGTGACACCGTACTGGGCGGAGTAGCTTTGACAGCACAACTCTTCTTT. It specifies CACDTVLGGVALTAQLFF.

There are many counts of this clone. For this DNA, TCRdb reports the protein of a much larger clone, which diverges at residue 15, most likely from a read error; the protein presented here is translated directly from the DNA. The chain uses TRDV2 and TRDJ3, with 10 bases fitting TRDD3. The germline gives CDR1 GEAIGNYY, CDR2 EKD. This CDR3 contains 23 residues. With 2 bases clipped from V and 2 bases from J, the junction kept 20 bases outside the gene matches. The CDR3 region has the DNA TGTGCCTGTGACAACCGGGCCGAAAAGACTGGGGGATCCGAGCCCTGGGACACCCGACAGATGTTTTTC. It codes for CACDNRAEKTGGSEPWDTRQMFF.

The table lists this clone with a few counts. A far more abundant clone sits one base away, making this likely a read error. The same CDR3 is also encoded by other DNA sequences in this sample. The gene calls are TRDV1 and TRDJ1; 10 bases are a match to TRDD3. Assignment of the J gene here rests on matching the DNA to germline, because TCRdb gives none. Germline values: CDR1 TSWWSYY, CDR2 QGS. Trimming removed 9 bases from V and 0 bases from J; junction bases left unmatched: 16. This CDR3 contains 18 residues. The CDR3 reads CALLPSYGGYGYTDKLIF. In nucleotides, the CDR3 is TGTGCTCTCCTACCATCCTACGGGGGATACGGGTACACCGATAAACTCATCTTT.

This clone was seen a few times. A far larger clone is just one base off, so this is likely a read error. This sample also contains other DNA sequences that code for the same CDR3. The chain carries TRDV1 and TRDJ1, with 9 positions matching TRDD3. TCRdb does not report a J gene; here it was assigned by matching the DNA to germline references. V lost 9 bases, J lost 10 bases, and 36 bases stayed unmatched. This CDR3 has 21 residues. CDR1 and CDR2 (germline): TSWWSYY, QGS. CDR3 DNA: TGTGCTCTCGGGCTCCCGTTCCTACCGGCAGGTCTGGGGGATCGCAATCGGGGACTCATCTTT. Translation: CALGLPFLPAGLGDRNRGLIF.

Comments on this clone: The TCRdb record carries a much larger clone's protein, which differs from this DNA's translation at residue 20; a read error is the likely cause, and the protein listed here is the DNA translation. The chain recombines TRDV2 with TRDJ1, with D tentatively TRDD2 (9 bases). CDR1 GEAIGNYY and CDR2 EKD come from the germline V gene. CDR3 size: 24 residues. CDR3 protein: CACDTVKLGLPTGTGGSLTEKLIF. The CDR3 nucleotides are TGTGCCTGTGACACCGTGAAGCTCGGCCTTCCTACAGGAACTGGGGGTTCTCTCACCGAAAAACTCATCTTT.

The table lists this clone with many counts. The protein recorded in TCRdb matches a much larger clone and deviates from this DNA's translation at residue 9, suggesting a read error; the protein here is obtained by translating the DNA. V usage is TRDV2 and J usage is TRDJ1; 8 bases are shared with TRDD3. TCRdb gives no J gene; it was assigned here by matching the DNA to germline. Germline CDR1 reads GEAIGNYY; CDR2 reads EKD. The CDR3 runs to 17 residues. V gave up 3 bases and J gave up 0 bases; unmatched junction bases: 11. CDR3 DNA sequence: TGTGCCTGTGACTTCAAACTGGGGGGTACCAACACCGATAAACTCATCTTT. Encoded protein: CACDFKLGGTNTDKLIF.

This clone was seen many times. The mismatch at residue 5 between this DNA's translation and the TCRdb protein of a much larger clone likely reflects a read error; the protein shown is translated from the DNA. The chain carries TRDV2 and TRDJ1; the match to TRDD3 covers 13 bases. TCRdb records no J gene; here it was assigned by comparing the DNA to germline. This CDR3 spans 18 amino acids. V was clipped by 3 bases and J by 3 bases; unmatched bases: 12. Germline-derived CDR1 and CDR2 are GEAIGNYY and EKD. The CDR3 spells CACDALLGDTRKADKLIF. The CDR3 DNA follows: TGTGCCTGTGACGCCTTACTGGGGGATACGCGAAAGGCCGATAAACTCATCTTT.

The table lists this clone with a few counts. The protein held in TCRdb is that of a much larger clone and does not match this DNA's translation at residue 15, likely because of a read error; the protein shown is translated from the DNA. The chain uses TRDV2 and TRDJ1; 13 bases are a match to TRDD3. TCRdb records no J gene; here it was assigned by comparing the DNA to germline. The CDR3 is 19 amino acids. Per the germline V gene, CDR1 is GEAIGNYY and CDR2 is EKD. The DNA of the CDR3 is TGTGCCTGTGACACCCTACTACTGGGGGATACGGGTTCCACCGGTAAACTCATCTTT. This codes for CACDTLLLGDTGSTGKLIF.

Regarding this clone: With only one base between it and a far larger clone, this is likely a read error. Other DNA sequences within the sample encode an identical CDR3. This chain uses TRDV1 with TRDJ1; tentatively, D is TRDD2 (5 bases). The J gene is absent in TCRdb and was assigned here via DNA matching to germline. CDR1 is TSWWSYY, CDR2 QGS, per germline. This CDR3 has 20 amino acids. Trimming took 3 bases from V and 1 from J, leaving 27 bases between them. CDR3 nucleotides: TGTGCTCTTGGGGAGCTCGCACCTACTACGGCTGTACTACCCACCGATAAACTCATCTTT. This codes for CALGELAPTTAVLPTDKLIF.

This clone is medium-sized. Other DNA sequences in the sample encode the same CDR3. The CDR3 is CACDTGLGDATTDKLIF. CDR3 DNA: TGTGCCTGTGACACCGGGCTGGGGGACGCAACGACCGATAAACTCATCTTT. The V gene is TRDV2, the J gene TRDJ1; 8 bases match TRDD3. Trimming at V came to 0 bases and at J to 2 bases, leaving 10 bases not matched to a gene. Germline CDR1 is GEAIGNYY and CDR2 is EKD. The CDR3 has 17 residues.

This clone showed up just a few times. The translation of this DNA and the TCRdb protein of a much larger clone differ at residue 12, probably owing to a read error; the protein shown here is translated from the DNA. The chain combines TRDV1 with TRDJ1; D remains ambiguous. TCRdb offers no J gene call, so here the DNA was matched to germline to obtain one. Trimming pared 5 bases from V and 9 bases from J, leaving 22 bases between. The CDR3 has 15 residues. Germline lookup yields CDR1 TSWWSYY and CDR2 QGS. This CDR3 reads CALGLSPTATVELIF. CDR3 nucleotides: TGTGCTCTTGGGCTTAGCCCCACCGCCACCGTCGAACTCATCTTT.

Details on this clone: A read error is the likely source, as a far larger clone sits one nucleotide away. The same CDR3 also results from other DNA sequences found in this sample. The V gene call reads TRDV2; no J gene was called; TRDD3, the table's D call, lacks a check against the DNA. The CDR3 has 18 amino acids. Germline V gene lookup returns CDR1 GEAIGNYY and CDR2 EKD. The CDR3 coding sequence is TGTGCCTGTGACACCGTCTGGGGGATACGCGAGGCGACCGATAAGCTCATCTTT. Translating gives CACDTVWGIREATDKLIF.

Worth noting for this clone: One base separates it from a far larger clone, so it is likely a read error. The same CDR3 also results from other DNA sequences found in this sample. There is no J gene call, but TRDV1 is given as the V gene; TRDD3 is the table's D call, not checked against the DNA. CDR1 TSWWSYY and CDR2 QGS come from the germline V gene. This CDR3 has 16 residues. The CDR3 DNA follows: TGTGCTCTTGGGGAACGGGAGGTTTGGGACACCGATAAGCTCATCTTT. The encoded protein is CALGEREVWDTDKLIF.

In its sample, this clone was seen a few times. It is likely a read error: a sequence one base away is far more abundant. The sample has other DNA sequences that encode this CDR3 too. The V gene reported is TRDV1; the J gene is uncalled; the D segment call TRDD3 is taken from the table without a DNA check. In germline, CDR1 is TSWWSYY, CDR2 QGS. This CDR3 spans 16 amino acids. This CDR3 is CALGERARSYADKLIF. The CDR3 DNA sequence: TGTGCTCTTGGGGAACGGGCCCGCTCATACGCCGATAAACTCATCTTC.

As concerns this clone: TCRdb pairs this DNA with a much larger clone's protein that differs at residue 6, likely a read error; the protein shown was translated from the DNA. The V and J genes are TRDV2 and TRDJ1, with TRDD3 matching 11 bases. Matching the DNA to germline supplied the J gene, which TCRdb does not give. The CDR3 contains 19 residues. In germline, CDR1 is GEAIGNYY, CDR2 EKD. The V gene end was trimmed by 0 bases and the J gene end by 1 base; junction bases not matched to a gene: 12. CDR3 amino acids: CACDTMRLGDTQSTDKLIF. The CDR3 DNA reads as TGTGCCTGTGACACCATGCGGTTGGGGGATACGCAGTCCACCGATAAACTCATCTTT.

Comments on this clone: The protein TCRdb lists belongs to a much larger clone and differs from this DNA's translation at residue 17, which points to a read error; the protein shown is made from the DNA. This rearrangement joins TRDV1 to TRDJ1; TRDD3 matches 13 bases. As TCRdb names no J gene, one was assigned here on the basis of a DNA match to germline. CDR1 is TSWWSYY, CDR2 QGS, per germline. CDR3 length: 20 amino acids. The CDR3 nucleotides are TGTGCTCTTGGGGATCTCATTTCGTACTGGGGGATACGGCACACCGATAGACTCATCTTT. Encoded protein: CALGDLISYWGIRHTDRLIF.

This clone was counted between two and nine times. The translation of this DNA and the TCRdb protein of a much larger clone differ at residue 5, probably owing to a read error; the protein shown here is translated from the DNA. The rearrangement joins TRDV1 to TRDJ1, with 7 bases aligning to TRDD2. TCRdb lists no J gene, so it was determined here by aligning the DNA to germline. The V gene's germline CDR1 is TSWWSYY and CDR2 QGS. CDR3 size: 19 residues. V trimming: 5 bases; J trimming: 0 bases; junction bases outside the gene matches: 18. Written as DNA, the CDR3 is TGTGCTCTTGGGTCCTCTATTCCTACAGTGTGGGAGTACACCGATAAACTCATCTTT. Residues: CALGSSIPTVWEYTDKLIF.

Many counts were recorded for this clone. TCRdb shows a much larger clone's protein in place of this DNA's translation, and the two differ at residue 9, likely through a read error; the protein shown is translated from the DNA. This sequence joins TRDV2 and TRDJ3, with 8 positions matching TRDD3. CDR1 and CDR2 from the germline V gene are GEAIGNYY and EKD. V lost 3 bases, J lost 0 bases, and 15 bases stayed unmatched. This CDR3 contains 21 residues. DNA of the CDR3: TGTGCCTGTGACGGACCACTGGGGGGGGCCACCAGCTCCTGGGACACCCGACAGATGTTTTTC. Its translation: CACDGPLGGATSSWDTRQMFF.

This clone was recorded at least ten times. Being one base from a much bigger clone, this may be a read error. The sample holds other DNA sequences that translate to the same CDR3. The rearrangement joins TRDV1 to TRDJ1; TRDD2 matches at 7 bases. The CDR3 runs to 28 residues. CDR1 is TSWWSYY and CDR2 is QGS in the germline V gene. The chain's CDR3 is CALGDPEGAPSSLPPWGSPGGPTDKLIF. As DNA, the CDR3 is TGTGCCCTTGGGGACCCTGAGGGTGCACCCAGTAGCCTTCCTCCTTGGGGTTCTCCCGGGGGTCCCACCGATAAACTCATCTTT.

Comment on this clone: It is likely a read error: a sequence one base away is far more abundant. The same CDR3 arises from other DNA sequences in this sample as well. CDR3 in amino acids: CACDTSGGSISGSSWDTRQMFF. CDR3 bases: TGTGCCTGTGACACTTCAGGGGGGTCTATATCTGGAAGCTCCTGGGACACCCGACAGATGTTTTTC. V and J are TRDV2 and TRDJ3, with a tentative D call TRDD3 (5 bases). TCRdb gives no J gene; it was assigned here by matching the DNA to germline. Trimming cost V 1 base and J 0 bases, with 24 bases left between them. CDR1 and CDR2 from the germline V gene are GEAIGNYY and EKD. The CDR3 totals 22 residues.

A word on this clone: The amino acid sequence in TCRdb belongs to a much larger clone and departs from this DNA's translation at residue 18, likely a sequencing read error; the sequence shown is translated from the DNA. The V gene was identified as TRDV2, while no J gene was called; no DNA check was done on the table's D call, TRDD3. Germline V CDR1 and CDR2: GEAIGNYY, EKD. CDR3 length: 19 residues. The CDR3 loop reads CACDTLFGGYSRYTDKLTF. CDR3 nucleotides: TGTGCCTGTGACACGCTTTTTGGGGGATACTCAAGGTACACCGATAAACTCACCTTT.

This clone was picked up a small number of times. One base separates it from a far larger clone, so it is likely a read error. Distinct nucleotide sequences in the sample also encode this CDR3. The chain recombines TRDV1 with TRDJ1; D tentatively reads TRDD2 or TRDD3 (5 bases each). No J gene was available from TCRdb, and it was assigned here by a germline match of the DNA. The CDR3 loop spans 18 amino acids. The germline CDR1 and CDR2 sequences are TSWWSYY and QGS. CDR3 in DNA: TGCGCTCTTGGGGAAAGATTATTCCTTCTACCGGTTACCGATAAACTCATCTTT. Translated, it gives CALGERLFLLPVTDKLIF.

Comment on this clone: A read error is the likely source, as a far larger clone sits one nucleotide away. The same CDR3 also results from other DNA sequences found in this sample. This CDR3 reads CACDTVGDRENKLIF. For the CDR3, the DNA is TGTGCCTGTGACACCGTGGGAGATAGGGAGAATAAACTCATCTTT. The rearrangement links TRDV2 to TRDJ1; D is uncertain. In the absence of a J gene in TCRdb, the DNA was matched to germline to assign it here. The CDR3 loop spans 15 amino acids. Per germline, CDR1 GEAIGNYY and CDR2 EKD. V lost 0 bases, J lost 6 bases, and 16 bases lay in between.

This clone was recorded a few times. With a far larger clone one base away, a read error is the likely cause. This specimen includes other DNA sequences encoding the same CDR3. The V gene is TRDV1, the J gene TRDJ1; D possibly corresponds to TRDD3 (6 bases). The J gene was missing in TCRdb and was found by matching the end of the DNA to germline. Germline values: CDR1 TSWWSYY, CDR2 QGS. The CDR3 totals 20 residues. The CDR3 here is CALGEQRGSPRWDKADKLIF. CDR3 bases: TGTGCCCTTGGGGAACAAAGGGGCTCCCCACGATGGGATAAAGCCGATAAACTCATCTTT.

This clone was found a few times. The protein TCRdb lists belongs to a much larger clone and differs from this DNA's translation at residue 5, which points to a read error; the protein shown is made from the DNA. The rearrangement links TRDV1 to TRDJ1, with D unclear. Because TCRdb records no J gene, it was assigned here through a match of the DNA to germline. The CDR3 is 18 amino acids. Germline V gene lookup returns CDR1 TSWWSYY and CDR2 QGS. Trimming left V 4 bases short and J 2 bases short, with 23 bases between. CDR3 protein: CALGVPSGWPRRTDKLIF. CDR3 DNA sequence: TGTGCTCTTGGGGTACCGTCGGGCTGGCCCCGAAGGACCGATAAACTCATCTTT.

This clone was seen only a few times. TCRdb's entry gives the protein of a much larger clone, which mismatches this DNA's translation at residue 8, likely from a read error; the protein reported here is translated from the DNA. The chain links TRDV2 to TRDJ1; D might be TRDD3 (5 bases). Since TCRdb gives no J gene, matching the DNA to germline was used here to assign it. The ends were cut back, 0 bases at V and 0 bases at J, with 16 bases in the middle. This CDR3 comprises 17 residues. From germline, CDR1 is GEAIGNYY and CDR2 EKD. The DNA of the CDR3 is TGTGCCTGTGACACCGTGTCGCCCGGGGGCTACACCGATAAACTCATCTTT. Amino acids: CACDTVSPGGYTDKLIF.

Concerning this clone itself: A far bigger clonotype differs at one base, so this is likely a read error. Other DNA variants within this sample encode the same CDR3. The rearrangement uses TRDV1 and TRDJ1, with 12 bases identical to TRDD3. The germline V gene has CDR1 TSWWSYY and CDR2 QGS. The CDR3 consists of 24 residues. The CDR3 loop is CALGVFKSLPPTGGYRRYTDKLIF. The CDR3 DNA reads as TGTGCTCTTGGGGTCTTCAAGAGCCTTCCACCAACTGGGGGATACAGGAGGTACACCGATAAACTCATCTTC.

With respect to this clone: The TCRdb protein, from a much larger clone, departs from this DNA's translation at residue 6, likely by read error; the protein shown derives from the DNA. J is TRDJ1 and V is TRDV1, with 10 bases aligning to TRDD3. TCRdb is silent on the J gene; assignment here came from matching the DNA to germline. This CDR3 region has 20 residues. Germline CDR1 reads TSWWSYY; CDR2 reads QGS. V lost 4 bases, J lost 3 bases, and 20 bases stayed unmatched. As DNA, the CDR3 is TGTGCTCTTGGGGTCGAGTACTGGGGGATCCCTCCTCCTGGCCCCGATAAACTCATCTTT. Protein: CALGVEYWGIPPPGPDKLIF.

Turning to this clone: The protein recorded in TCRdb matches a much larger clone and deviates from this DNA's translation at residue 8, suggesting a read error; the protein here is obtained by translating the DNA. The chain combines TRDV1 with TRDJ4, with 7 bases lining up with TRDD3. TCRdb supplies no J gene; here it was assigned by aligning the nucleotide sequence to germline. V shed 3 bases, J shed 4 bases, and the junction held 23 bases outside the gene matches. CDR1 and CDR2 (germline): TSWWSYY, QGS. This CDR3 region has 19 residues. CDR3 in DNA: TGTGCTCTTGGGGAGGCCCTTAGGTCCTGGGGGTCCTATCGAGCACCCCTGATCTTT. It yields the protein CALGEALRSWGSYRAPLIF.